The 32 T cell receptor beta chains presented below share a single source sample, sequenced in a study of cytomegalovirus exposure and HLA in healthy donors. The PCR employed 60 Vbeta primers together with 13 Jbeta primers. Libraries were prepared by immunoSEQ multiplex PCR; TCRdb keeps only in-frame clonotypes and omits some of them. The sample lists about 210,000 clones; 82% were seen once. Sequencing was performed on PBMCs. The origin of the receptors is a middle-aged man in good health and CMV-seropositive.

The chain joins TRBV15 to TRBJ2-3; no clear D gene. Trimming pared 0 bases from V and 4 bases from J, leaving 8 bases between. This CDR3 has 14 residues. Germline V gene sequence: CDR1 LNHNV, CDR2 YYDKDF (reference sequence). CDR3 amino acids: CATSRDWAPDTQYF. The CDR3 bases are TGTGCCACCAGCAGAGATTGGGCGCCAGATACGCAGTATTTT.

Regarding this clone: A junction end diverges from the germline sequence, so it may reflect a read error. This chain links TRBV28 with TRBJ2-1; 12 bases are shared with TRBD2. CDR3 size: 12 residues. The V gene's germline CDR1 is MDHEN and CDR2 SYDVKM. The CDR3 sequence is CASSERLAGVLF. For the CDR3, the DNA is TGTGCCAGCAGTGAAAGACTAGCGGGAGTTCTCTTC.

This clone turned up a few times. The rearrangement joins TRBV19 to TRBJ1-5; D remains ambiguous. V was pared by 7 bases and J by 3 bases, with 10 bases between. Germline CDR1 LNHDA, CDR2 SQIVND (reference sequence). This CDR3 has 13 residues. The CDR3 sequence: CASTVQSNQPQHF. Here the CDR3 DNA reads TGTGCCAGTACTGTCCAGTCCAATCAGCCCCAGCATTTT.

The chain uses TRBV18 and TRBJ1-1; TRBD1 is a possible D gene (6 bases). CDR1 and CDR2 (germline): KGHSH, LQKENI. This CDR3 spans 13 amino acids. Trimming removed 6 bases from V and 3 bases from J, with 11 bases in between. CDR3 amino acids: CASSLNRDTEAFF. The CDR3 DNA sequence: TGTGCCAGCTCGTTGAACAGGGACACTGAAGCTTTCTTT.

This chain links TRBV30 with TRBJ2-3, with D perhaps matching TRBD2 (5 bases). The CDR3 length is 16 residues. Germline assignment: CDR1 GTSNPN and CDR2 SVGIG (reference sequence). The V gene lost 0 bases and the J gene lost 4 bases, with 17 bases spanning the gap. The CDR3 region is CAWSVLQRLGPDTQYF. Written as DNA, the CDR3 is TGTGCCTGGAGTGTACTCCAGCGGCTGGGCCCAGATACGCAGTATTTT.

This clone was seen only once. Other nucleotide sequences from this sample produce the same CDR3. The V and J genes are TRBV5-6 and TRBJ2-1; TRBD1 aligns across 9 bases. The CDR3 has 16 residues. Germline lookup yields CDR1 SGHDT and CDR2 YYEEEE. The ends lost 4 bases at V and 2 bases at J; junction bases unmatched: 7. CDR3 residues: CASSLVDRGTYNEQFF. CDR3 bases: TGTGCCAGCAGCCTGGTTGACAGGGGGACCTACAATGAGCAGTTCTTC.

The gene calls are TRBV2 and TRBJ2-2, with no clear D. Germline loops: CDR1 SNHLY, CDR2 FYNNEI. Trimming left V 7 bases short and J 8 bases short, with 8 bases between. This CDR3 spans 11 amino acids. CDR3 sequence reads: CASTPSGELFF. The CDR3 bases are TGTGCCAGCACCCCGAGTGGGGAGCTGTTTTTT.

The chain joins TRBV7-9 to TRBJ2-3, with 8 bases matching TRBD2. CDR1 and CDR2 (germline): SEHNR, FQNEAQ (reference sequence). The V gene end was trimmed by 0 bases and the J gene end by 3 bases; junction bases not matched to a gene: 2. There are 15 residues in the CDR3. The CDR3 is CASSLAAGGTDTQYF. The DNA for the CDR3 is TGTGCCAGCAGCTTAGCGGCGGGGGGAACAGATACGCAGTATTTT. Variable domain in full (rest from reference TRBV7-9 and TRBJ2-3): DTGVSQNPRHKITKRGQNVTFRCDPISEHNRLYWYRQTLGQGPEFLTYFQNEAQLEKSRLLSDRFSAERPKGSFSTLEIQRTEQGDSAMYLCASSLAAGGTDTQYFGPGTRLTVL.

The chain uses TRBV5-1 and TRBJ2-7; the D gene is possibly TRBD1 (6 bases). This CDR3 is 12 amino acids long. Trimming removed 1 base from V and 6 bases from J, with 8 bases in between. Germline V lookup: CDR1 SGHRS, CDR2 YFSETQ. CDR3 in amino acids: CASSLPGAEQYF. The CDR3 DNA sequence: TGCGCCAGCAGCTTGCCAGGGGCCGAGCAGTACTTC.

This chain's CDR3 is CASSAPPGVGYTF. In DNA form, the CDR3 reads TGTGCCAGCAGCGCCCCTCCCGGGGTAGGCTACACCTTC. The rearrangement uses TRBV5-6 and TRBJ1-2; D unresolved. V was pared by 4 bases and J by 8 bases, with 15 bases between. Germline CDR1 and CDR2: SGHDT and YYEEEE. The CDR3 is 13 residues long.

The V call is TRBV4-1, the J call TRBJ1-5; 7 positions match TRBD1. CDR1 and CDR2 from the germline V gene are MGHRA and YSYEKL. The J segment lost 7 bases and the V segment lost 5 bases, leaving 11 bases of the junction unmatched. The CDR3 is 15 amino acids. The CDR3 spells CASSSLTGKTQPQHF. The CDR3 DNA sequence: TGCGCCAGCAGCTCATTGACAGGGAAGACGCAGCCCCAGCATTTT.

V and J are TRBV6-1 and TRBJ2-7, with TRBD1 matching over 7 bases. The trim removed 7 bases at V and 2 bases at J, leaving 5 bases unmatched. CDR1 and CDR2 (germline): MNHNS, SASEGT. This CDR3 spans 13 amino acids. The CDR3 DNA reads as TGTGCCAGCAAGGTCGGGACAGCCTACGAGCAGTACGTC. This encodes CASKVGTAYEQYV.

This chain uses TRBV18 with TRBJ2-2, with D possibly TRBD2 on 6 matching bases. Deletions cut 0 bases from V and 4 bases from J, with 15 bases between. The V gene's germline CDR1 is KGHSH and CDR2 LQKENI. This CDR3 contains 17 residues. CDR3 sequence: CASSPPSAGDFTGELFF. The CDR3 DNA sequence: TGTGCCAGCTCACCACCCTCAGCGGGTGACTTCACCGGGGAGCTGTTTTTT.

In its sample, this clone was seen once. The chain couples TRBV15 to TRBJ2-5; D is perhaps TRBD2 (7 bases). The CDR3 consists of 14 residues. Trimming shortened V by 1 base and J by 4 bases, and 10 bases separated the two germline ends. Germline CDR1 reads LNHNV; CDR2 reads YYDKDF (reference sequence). The DNA for the CDR3 is TGTGCCACCAGCAGAGCGGGGGGCGTAGAGACCCAGTACTTC. Translated: CATSRAGGVETQYF.

The rearrangement joins TRBV15 to TRBJ2-2; 7 positions match TRBD2. V gave up 0 bases and J gave up 1 base; unmatched junction bases: 5. This CDR3 region has 17 residues. Germline CDR1 is LNHNV and CDR2 is YYDKDF (reference sequence). This CDR3 is CATSRDLASGNTGELFF. In nucleotides, the CDR3 is TGTGCCACCAGCAGAGATCTTGCTAGCGGGAACACCGGGGAGCTGTTTTTT.

J is TRBJ2-1 and V is TRBV30; 8 bases are shared with TRBD2. This CDR3 has 15 amino acids. The germline V gene has CDR1 GTSNPN and CDR2 SVGIG (reference sequence). J gave up 5 bases and V 2 bases, and 8 bases lay outside the gene matches. The CDR3 nucleotides read TGTGCCTGGAGTCACCCGGGACTAGAAAACAATGAGCAGTTCTTC. Protein sequence: CAWSHPGLENNEQFF.

The chain employs TRBV11-3 and TRBJ1-1; 10 positions agree with TRBD1. The germline CDR1 and CDR2 sequences are SGHNT and YENEEA. This CDR3 contains 15 residues. Unmatched junction bases numbered 8, after V lost 5 bases and J lost 5 bases. CDR3 region: CASSPRTGGTTEAFF. Written as DNA, the CDR3 is TGTGCCAGCAGCCCCCGGACAGGGGGAACTACTGAAGCTTTCTTT.

V gene TRBV4-1 combines with J gene TRBJ2-1; 11 positions agree with TRBD1. CDR1 is MGHRA, CDR2 YSYEKL, per germline. Trimming at V came to 5 bases and at J to 5 bases, leaving 5 bases not matched to a gene. The CDR3 sequence is 15 residues long. Here the CDR3 reads CASSYPGQGDNEQFF. In DNA form, the CDR3 reads TGCGCCAGCAGCTATCCGGGACAGGGGGACAATGAGCAGTTCTTC.

The chain couples TRBV9 to TRBJ1-2; D uncertain. V dropped 0 bases and J dropped 3 bases, with 6 bases sitting between them. The CDR3 sequence is 13 residues long. CDR1 and CDR2 (germline): SGDLS, YYNGEE. CDR3: CASSVDPDYGYTF. As DNA, the CDR3 is TGTGCCAGCAGCGTAGATCCAGACTATGGCTACACCTTC. The variable domain in full, completed from reference TRBV9 and TRBJ1-2, reads DSGVTQTPKHLITATGQRVTLRCSPRSGDLSVYWYQQSLDQGLQFLIQYYNGEERAKGNILERFSAQQFPDLHSELNLSSLELGDSALYFCASSVDPDYGYTFGSGTRLTVV.

The chain has TRBV10-3 and TRBJ2-1; D not certain. Germline V gene sequence: CDR1 ENHRY, CDR2 SYGVKD. The CDR3 is 16 amino acids. V lost 3 bases and J lost 0, with 12 bases in between. CDR3 nucleotides: TGTGCCATCAGTGATCCCGTCCACAGCTCCTACAATGAGCAGTTCTTC. Translated, it gives CAISDPVHSSYNEQFF.

The rearrangement uses TRBV27 and TRBJ2-3, with TRBD1 as a possible D gene (5 bases). The V end lost 5 bases, the J end lost 3 bases, and 12 bases lay between the germline ends. CDR3 length equals 14 residues. Germline CDR1 reads MNHEY; CDR2 reads SMNVEV (reference sequence). The CDR3 coding sequence is TGTGCCAGCAGTCCCTGGGGCTGGACAGATACGCAGTATTTT. It specifies CASSPWGWTDTQYF.

The chain uses TRBV11-2 and TRBJ2-1; D is uncertain. The CDR3 contains 11 residues. Trimming cost V 4 bases and J 14 bases, with 12 bases left between them. CDR1 SGHAT and CDR2 FQNNGV come from the germline V gene. CDR3 DNA: TGTGCCAGCAGCTCCTACTACACTAAGTTCTTC. Residues: CASSSYYTKFF.

This clone was seen only a few times. V usage is TRBV19 and J usage is TRBJ2-7, with 7 nucleotides matching TRBD1. J gave up 0 bases and V 4 bases, and 3 bases lay outside the gene matches. Germline CDR1 and CDR2: LNHDA and SQIVND (reference sequence). CDR3 length: 14 amino acids. CDR3 sequence reads: CASSTGQYSYEQYF. The CDR3 DNA reads TGTGCCAGTAGTACGGGACAGTACTCCTACGAGCAGTACTTC.

The chain links TRBV2 to TRBJ2-3; D perhaps matches TRBD2 (6 bases). Germline V gives CDR1 SNHLY, CDR2 FYNNEI. Deletions cut 8 bases from V and 0 bases from J, with 12 bases between. CDR3 size: 14 residues. The CDR3 loop reads CASALGGSTDTQYF. CDR3 nucleotides: TGTGCCAGCGCCCTTGGGGGGAGCACAGATACGCAGTATTTT.

The genes are TRBV6-1 and TRBJ1-6; 8 bases match TRBD1. Germline assignment: CDR1 MNHNS and CDR2 SASEGT. Trimming at V came to 4 bases and at J to 7 bases, leaving 9 bases not matched to a gene. CDR3 length: 16 residues. The chain's CDR3 is CASSGAGGARNSPLHF. The CDR3 nucleotides are TGTGCCAGCAGTGGGGCAGGGGGCGCACGCAATTCACCCCTCCACTTT.

This chain uses TRBV19 with TRBJ1-1; D not resolved. The V gene's germline CDR1 is LNHDA and CDR2 SQIVND (reference sequence). The CDR3 totals 15 residues. Trimming left V 3 bases short and J 0 bases short, with 11 bases between. CDR3 nucleotides: TGTGCCAGTAGTATTCCCAACGACTTGAACACTGAAGCTTTCTTT. Encoded protein: CASSIPNDLNTEAFF.

The chain is built from TRBV29-1 and TRBJ1-2; D perhaps matches TRBD1 (5 bases). V shed 0 bases and J shed 7 bases, with 15 bases lying between them. There are 14 residues in the CDR3. Germline CDR1 and CDR2: SQVTM and ANQGSEA. This CDR3 reads CSVEDRGGISGYTF. The CDR3 DNA reads TGCAGCGTTGAAGATCGGGGGGGAATTTCTGGCTACACCTTC.

The CDR3 nucleotides read TGCGCCAGCAGCCAAACGACAGGGGAGGTTGGAAACACCATATATTTT. Translation gives CASSQTTGEVGNTIYF. The chain carries TRBV4-1 and TRBJ1-3; 8 nucleotides line up with TRBD1. Trimming took 2 bases from V and 3 from J; bases not matched to a gene: 6. The CDR3 sequence is 16 residues long. The germline V gene encodes CDR1 MGHRA and CDR2 YSYEKL.

This sequence joins TRBV6-1 and TRBJ2-1; D possibly corresponds to TRBD1 (6 bases). The CDR3 is 13 amino acids. Germline loops: CDR1 MNHNS, CDR2 SASEGT. Trimming took 4 bases from V and 8 from J, leaving 12 bases between them. This CDR3 reads CASSGEQGYEQFF. CDR3 coding DNA: TGTGCCAGCAGTGGAGAACAGGGCTATGAGCAGTTCTTC.

The J gene is TRBJ1-1, the V gene TRBV9, with 7 nucleotides matching TRBD1. Germline assignment: CDR1 SGDLS and CDR2 YYNGEE. The CDR3 length is 15 residues. The J segment lost 5 bases and the V segment lost 0 bases, leaving 7 bases of the junction unmatched. CDR3 sequence (DNA): TGTGCCAGCAGCGTAGAAGGGCAGGGGGTTACTGAAGCTTTCTTT. As protein: CASSVEGQGVTEAFF.

The chain recombines TRBV5-1 with TRBJ2-5, with 7 positions matching TRBD1. V was clipped by 3 bases and J by 2 bases; unmatched bases: 7. The CDR3 extends over 15 amino acids. The V gene's germline CDR1 is SGHRS and CDR2 YFSETQ. DNA of the CDR3: TGCGCCAGCAGCTCCTTGGGGACAGTACAAGAGACCCAGTACTTC. This sequence encodes CASSSLGTVQETQYF.

This clone has a handful of counts. CDR3 sequence reads: CASSIEDRGNQPQHF. In nucleotides, the CDR3 is TGTGCCAGTAGTATAGAGGACAGGGGGAATCAGCCCCAGCATTTT. The chain employs TRBV19 and TRBJ1-5; 10 bases align to TRBD1. This CDR3 region has 15 residues. V lost 0 bases to trimming and J lost 4 bases; unmatched junction nucleotides: 0. Germline loops: CDR1 LNHDA, CDR2 SQIVND (reference sequence).